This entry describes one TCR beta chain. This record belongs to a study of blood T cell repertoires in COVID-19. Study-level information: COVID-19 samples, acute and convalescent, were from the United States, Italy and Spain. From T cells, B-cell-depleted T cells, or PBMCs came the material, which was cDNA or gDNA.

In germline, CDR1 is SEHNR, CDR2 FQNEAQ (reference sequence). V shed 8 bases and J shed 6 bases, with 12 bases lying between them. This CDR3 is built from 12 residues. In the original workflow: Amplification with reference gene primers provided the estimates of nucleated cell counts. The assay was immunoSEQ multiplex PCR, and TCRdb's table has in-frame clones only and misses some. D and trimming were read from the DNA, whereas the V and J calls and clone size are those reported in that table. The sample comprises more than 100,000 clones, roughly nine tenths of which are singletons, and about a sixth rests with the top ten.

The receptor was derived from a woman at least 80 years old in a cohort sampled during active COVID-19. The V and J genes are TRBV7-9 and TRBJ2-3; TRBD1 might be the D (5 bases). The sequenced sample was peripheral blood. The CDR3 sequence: CASQGDSDTQYF. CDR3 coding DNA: TGTGCCAGCCAGGGTGACAGCGATACGCAGTATTTT.